The 31 T cell receptor beta chains listed next were all sequenced from one sample in a study of chemoradiotherapy in HPV16-positive cancers. Profiling relied on immunoSEQ multiplex PCR, and the TCRdb table lists in-frame clones only, not all of them. The sample contains approximately 11,000 clones, roughly 86% of which appear only once. The sequences come from blood, collected from a patient who underwent chemoradiotherapy. These receptors all stem from a human donor with HPV-associated anogenital cancer.

The chain employs TRBV18 and TRBJ2-5; possibly TRBD2 for D (6 bases). From germline, CDR1 is KGHSH and CDR2 LQKENI. With 2 bases removed from V and 5 bases from J, the gap between germline ends came to 12 bases. The CDR3 runs 14 residues. The CDR3 bases are TGTGCCAGCTCACCAGCGGGAACGCACGAGACCCAGTACTTC. This gives the protein CASSPAGTHETQYF.

V and J are TRBV5-8 and TRBJ2-6; 9 nucleotides agree with TRBD1. Trimming took 9 bases from V and 0 from J; bases not matched to a gene: 7. Germline assignment: CDR1 SGHTS and CDR2 YDEGEE. The CDR3 length is 16 residues. Written as DNA, the CDR3 is TGTGCCACCGGGGGACAGGGACGCTCTGGGGCCAACGTCCTGACTTTC. Its protein product is CATGGQGRSGANVLTF.

This chain uses TRBV10-3 with TRBJ2-1; 10 bases agree with TRBD1. This CDR3 comprises 14 residues. J lost 8 bases, V lost 10 bases, and 11 bases had no gene match. In germline, CDR1 is ENHRY, CDR2 SYGVKD. CDR3 residues: CATLPGQGFYEQFF. The DNA of the CDR3 is TGTGCCACTTTACCGGGACAGGGGTTTTATGAGCAGTTCTTC.

CDR3 amino acids: CASSIGIQTGGYTF. The CDR3 region has the DNA TGTGCCAGCAGCATAGGTATACAGACCGGGGGCTACACCTTC. The chain uses TRBV28 and TRBJ1-2; the D is unclear. This CDR3 contains 14 residues. Germline V gives CDR1 MDHEN, CDR2 SYDVKM. V was pared by 6 bases and J by 8 bases, with 19 bases between.

J is TRBJ2-7 and V is TRBV2, with a tentative D call TRBD1 (6 bases). CDR1 and CDR2 (germline): SNHLY, FYNNEI. Trimming took 5 bases from V and 1 from J, leaving 18 bases between them. This CDR3 spans 16 amino acids. The CDR3 sequence: CASSTSRTALSYEQYF. Written as DNA, the CDR3 is TGTGCCAGCAGTACCTCTCGGACAGCGTTATCCTACGAGCAGTACTTC. Drawing the rest from reference TRBV2 and TRBJ2-7, the complete variable domain is EPEVTQTPSHQVTQMGQEVILRCVPISNHLYFYWYRQILGQKVEFLVSFYNNEISEKSEIFDDQFSVERPDGSNFTLKIRSTKLEDSAMYFCASSTSRTALSYEQYFGPGTRLTVT.

The chain is built from TRBV19 and TRBJ2-2, with 7 nucleotides matching TRBD1. V was clipped by 5 bases and J by 2 bases; unmatched bases: 8. Germline V CDR1 and CDR2: LNHDA, SQIVND (reference sequence). CDR3 length: 16 amino acids. DNA of the CDR3: TGTGCCAGTAGTGTCCCAGGGGGATCAAACACCGGGGAGCTGTTTTTT. As protein: CASSVPGGSNTGELFF.

The rearrangement uses TRBV18 and TRBJ2-1, with a tentative D call TRBD2 (5 bases). CDR1 and CDR2 (germline): KGHSH, LQKENI. The CDR3 has 15 amino acids. Trimming left V 1 base short and J 6 bases short, with 13 bases between. CDR3 sequence (DNA): TGTGCCAGCTCACCACAGGGCCTAGCCGGCAATGAGCAGTTCTTC. This encodes CASSPQGLAGNEQFF.

The chain has TRBV7-8 and TRBJ2-3; tentative D call: TRBD2 (5 bases). CDR3 length: 16 amino acids. The ends were cut back, 4 bases at V and 6 bases at J, with 20 bases in the middle. Germline loops: CDR1 SGHVS, CDR2 FQNEAQ. The CDR3, as DNA: TGTGCCAGCAGCTCTATTTCCGGCGGGCGCTCGGATACGCAGTATTTT. Its translation is CASSSISGGRSDTQYF.

This clone occurred a few times. The chain recombines TRBV5-1 with TRBJ1-5, with 7 bases fitting TRBD1. Germline V lookup: CDR1 SGHRS, CDR2 YFSETQ. Unmatched junction bases numbered 10, after V lost 2 bases and J lost 5 bases. The CDR3 is made up of 16 amino acids. The CDR3 nucleotides are TGCGCCAGCAGCTTCGGGACAGCCGGAGGGGATCAGCCCCAGCATTTT. It is translated as CASSFGTAGGDQPQHF.

This chain uses TRBV27 with TRBJ1-5; D might be TRBD1 (5 bases). V was shortened by 5 bases and J by 9 bases, with 17 bases between the two germline ends. Germline V CDR1 and CDR2: MNHEY, SMNVEV (reference sequence). CDR3 size: 14 residues. The CDR3 region has the DNA TGTGCCAGCAGTAGGGGTGGGGGACCGGGGCCCCAGCATTTT. Translating it yields CASSRGGGPGPQHF.

The chain couples TRBV7-8 to TRBJ2-7; D perhaps matches TRBD2 (6 bases). Deletions cut 2 bases from V and 6 bases from J, with 17 bases between. Germline V gives CDR1 SGHVS, CDR2 FQNEAQ. The CDR3 spans 15 residues. CDR3 region: CASSLTGTRGTEQYF. As DNA, the CDR3 is TGTGCCAGCAGCTTAACGGGGACTCGGGGGACCGAGCAGTACTTC.

V is TRBV10-3 and J is TRBJ1-2; TRBD1 agrees at 7 bases. CDR1 is ENHRY and CDR2 is SYGVKD in the germline V gene. The CDR3 consists of 14 residues. V was pared by 4 bases and J by 4 bases, with 6 bases of the junction left unmatched. The CDR3 nucleotides are TGTGCCATCAGTGGCGGGACAGCCCCCTATGGCTACACCTTC. It translates to CAISGGTAPYGYTF.

The rearrangement uses TRBV7-9 and TRBJ2-5, with 7 nucleotides matching TRBD1. Germline lookup yields CDR1 SEHNR and CDR2 FQNEAQ (reference sequence). This CDR3 is built from 15 residues. Losses at the gene ends were 3 bases for V and 2 bases for J; bases not matched to a gene: 6. CDR3 nucleotide sequence: TGTGCCAGCAGCTTGGTGGGCAGGGGGCAAGAGACCCAGTACTTC. Its translation is CASSLVGRGQETQYF. Full variable domain (rest looked up from reference TRBV7-9 and TRBJ2-5): DTGVSQNPRHKITKRGQNVTFRCDPISEHNRLYWYRQTLGQGPEFLTYFQNEAQLEKSRLLSDRFSAERPKGSFSTLEIQRTEQGDSAMYLCASSLVGRGQETQYFGPGTRLLVL.

V usage is TRBV2 and J usage is TRBJ2-3, with D perhaps TRBD1 (6 bases). The germline V and J ends were trimmed by 2 bases and 0 bases, with 9 bases remaining between them. The germline gives CDR1 SNHLY, CDR2 FYNNEI. CDR3 size: 15 residues. The CDR3 bases are TGTGCCAGCAGTGAATCAGGGGACAGCACAGATACGCAGTATTTT. Protein: CASSESGDSTDTQYF. The whole variable domain, remainder taken from reference TRBV2 and TRBJ2-3, is EPEVTQTPSHQVTQMGQEVILRCVPISNHLYFYWYRQILGQKVEFLVSFYNNEISEKSEIFDDQFSVERPDGSNFTLKIRSTKLEDSAMYFCASSESGDSTDTQYFGPGTRLTVL.

The chain combines TRBV14 with TRBJ2-7, with D possibly being TRBD2 (5 bases). CDR1 and CDR2 from the germline V gene are SGHDN and FVKESK. Trimming cost V 7 bases and J 2 bases, with 12 bases left between them. This CDR3 spans 13 amino acids. CDR3 residues: CASTGDTAYEQYF. As DNA, the CDR3 is TGTGCCAGCACCGGGGATACGGCCTACGAGCAGTACTTC.

The V gene is TRBV23-1, the J gene TRBJ2-5, with D possibly matching TRBD2 (6 bases). Being an ORF, TRBV23-1 has a function that is uncertain. V dropped 7 bases and J dropped 4 bases, with 25 bases sitting between them. CDR3 length equals 17 residues. CDR3 in amino acids: CASTSPPRGPLGETQYF. CDR3 in DNA: TGCGCCAGCACCTCCCCCCCGCGGGGCCCTTTGGGAGAGACCCAGTACTTC.

This clone was counted only a few times. The V call is TRBV29-1, the J call TRBJ2-3, with 9 bases identical to TRBD1. After removal of 3 bases from V and 2 bases from J, the junction contained 6 bases not matched to a gene. CDR1 and CDR2 (germline): SQVTM, ANQGSEA. The CDR3 loop spans 15 amino acids. CDR3 residues: CSVDTGTGLTDTQYF. CDR3 coding DNA: TGCAGCGTTGATACCGGGACAGGGCTCACAGATACGCAGTATTTT.

The chain combines TRBV5-1 with TRBJ1-4; D is unclear. Germline CDR1 SGHRS, CDR2 YFSETQ. V lost 4 bases and J 0 bases, leaving 10 bases between the germline ends. CDR3 length: 15 residues. CDR3 bases: TGCGCCAGCAGCCCGTCCGGGACAACTAATGAAAAACTGTTTTTT. Its protein product is CASSPSGTTNEKLFF.

This clone came up a few times. The chain combines TRBV4-2 with TRBJ2-3; 7 nucleotides match TRBD2. Germline CDR1 LGHNA, CDR2 YNFKEQ. The CDR3 runs to 20 residues. Trimming removed 1 base from V and 1 base from J; junction bases left unmatched: 17. The CDR3 DNA reads as TGTGCCAGCAGCCAAGGTAGGCTAGCGGACGCGATCACCGGCACAGATACGCAGTATTTT. Amino acid sequence: CASSQGRLADAITGTDTQYF.

The chain combines TRBV7-9 with TRBJ1-2, with TRBD1 as a possible D gene (5 bases). V shed 5 bases and J shed 3 bases, with 13 bases lying between them. This CDR3 is built from 14 residues. CDR1 SEHNR and CDR2 FQNEAQ come from the germline V gene (reference sequence). CDR3 residues: CASSTGREDYGYTF. The CDR3 nucleotides read TGTGCCAGCAGCACGGGACGGGAAGACTATGGCTACACCTTC.

This chain joins TRBV4-3 and TRBJ2-7; 13 bases match TRBD2. Germline lookup yields CDR1 LGHNA and CDR2 YSLEER. V lost 1 base and J lost 2; bases outside the gene matches: 8. CDR3 length equals 18 residues. This chain's CDR3 is CASSQVGTSGNYAYEQYF. The CDR3, as DNA: TGCGCCAGCAGCCAAGTTGGGACTAGCGGGAATTATGCCTACGAGCAGTACTTC.

This clone was counted between two and nine times. The chain uses TRBV6-4 and TRBJ1-1; D is ambiguous. Trimming cost V 8 bases and J 1 base, with 11 bases left between them. Germline CDR1 MRHNA, CDR2 SNTAGT. This CDR3 has 13 residues. The CDR3 here is CASSPASNTEAFF. CDR3 nucleotide sequence: TGTGCCAGCTCCCCGGCTTCGAACACTGAAGCTTTCTTT.

The rearrangement links TRBV30 to TRBJ1-6; 7 bases match TRBD1. This CDR3 comprises 13 residues. Germline V lookup: CDR1 GTSNPN, CDR2 SVGIG (reference sequence). With 5 bases clipped from V and 7 bases from J, the junction kept 5 bases outside the gene matches. CDR3 amino acids: CAWGQARNSPLHF. CDR3 sequence (DNA): TGTGCCTGGGGACAGGCGCGAAATTCACCCCTCCACTTT.

The chain carries TRBV9 and TRBJ2-7; 12 bases are a match to TRBD2. This CDR3 has 16 residues. The germline CDR1 and CDR2 sequences are SGDLS and YYNGEE. With 0 bases clipped from V and 4 bases from J, the junction kept 5 bases outside the gene matches. The CDR3, as DNA: TGTGCCAGCAGCGTAGGGACTAGCGGGAATGTTTACGAGCAGTACTTC. This gives the protein CASSVGTSGNVYEQYF.

V usage is TRBV13 and J usage is TRBJ2-3; TRBD2 aligns across 13 bases. The CDR3 has 20 residues. CDR1 PRHDT and CDR2 FYEKMQ come from the germline V gene (reference sequence). With 5 bases clipped from V and 0 bases from J, the junction kept 14 bases outside the gene matches. The CDR3 DNA reads TGTGCCAGCAGCCCCCAGGCACCGGGACTAGCGGGGTCTAGCACAGATACGCAGTATTTT. Translating gives CASSPQAPGLAGSSTDTQYF.

J is TRBJ2-2 and V is TRBV7-3, with 8 bases aligning to TRBD1. CDR3 length equals 14 residues. The germline gives CDR1 SGHTA, CDR2 FQGTGA. Trimming removed 5 bases from V and 7 bases from J; junction bases left unmatched: 6. CDR3 residues: CASSPRGPGGELFF. CDR3 DNA sequence: TGTGCCAGCAGCCCCAGGGGGCCTGGCGGGGAGCTGTTTTTT.

The chain uses TRBV11-2 and TRBJ2-7; TRBD2 agrees at 11 bases. CDR3 length: 15 amino acids. The germline V gene encodes CDR1 SGHAT and CDR2 FQNNGV. Trimming cost V 4 bases and J 6 bases; bases outside gene matches: 8. The CDR3 loop reads CASSSRSGGGSEQYF. CDR3 nucleotide sequence: TGTGCCAGCAGCTCCCGTAGCGGGGGGGGTAGCGAGCAGTACTTC. Drawing the rest from reference TRBV11-2 and TRBJ2-7, the complete variable domain is EAGVAQSPRYKIIEKRQSVAFWCNPISGHATLYWYQQILGQGPKLLIQFQNNGVVDDSQLPKDRFSAERLKGVDSTLKIQPAKLEDSAVYLCASSSRSGGGSEQYFGPGTRLTVT.

CDR3 residues: CASSPSDRAKGYTF. In DNA form, the CDR3 reads TGTGCCAGCAGTCCCTCGGACAGGGCGAAAGGCTACACCTTC. The J gene is TRBJ1-2, the V gene TRBV11-2; 8 positions match TRBD1. The V and J ends lost 6 bases and 8 bases, in that order; junction bases with no gene match: 11. Germline CDR1 and CDR2: SGHAT and FQNNGV. The CDR3 is 14 residues long.

V usage is TRBV5-4 and J usage is TRBJ1-2; 8 positions agree with TRBD1. The CDR3 extends over 15 amino acids. Germline values: CDR1 SGHNT, CDR2 YYREEE (reference sequence). Trimming took 3 bases from V and 4 from J; bases not matched to a gene: 8. The CDR3 region is CASSSPGGEGYGYTF. The CDR3 DNA is TGTGCCAGCAGCTCTCCAGGGGGCGAAGGCTATGGCTACACCTTC.

The genes are TRBV9 and TRBJ1-1; the D gene is possibly TRBD1 (5 bases). The CDR3 sequence is 14 residues long. The V gene's germline CDR1 is SGDLS and CDR2 YYNGEE. Trimming removed 2 bases from V and 4 bases from J, with 12 bases in between. In DNA form, the CDR3 reads TGTGCCAGCAGCGTTCAGGGTGAGGGCACTGAAGCTTTCTTT. This gives the protein CASSVQGEGTEAFF.

This sequence joins TRBV30 and TRBJ1-5; D perhaps matches TRBD1 (5 bases). The germline V and J ends were trimmed by 1 base and 3 bases, with 10 bases remaining between them. Germline V lookup: CDR1 GTSNPN, CDR2 SVGIG (reference sequence). The CDR3 length is 14 residues. CDR3 DNA: TGTGCCTGGAGTGGACAGAGTCCCAATCAGCCCCAGCATTTT. It is translated as CAWSGQSPNQPQHF. The complete variable domain, with remaining parts taken from reference TRBV30 and TRBJ1-5, reads SQTIHQWPATLVQPVGSPLSLECTVEGTSNPNLYWYRQAAGRGLQLLFYSVGIGQISSEVPQNLSASRPQDRQFILSSKKLLLSDSGFYLCAWSGQSPNQPQHFGDGTRLSIL.